Below, 24 T cell receptor beta chains from the same sample are listed, as sequenced in a study of cytomegalovirus exposure and HLA in healthy donors. Amplification used 60 Vbeta primers and 13 Jbeta primers. TCRdb's table, derived via immunoSEQ multiplex PCR, lists solely in-frame clones and lacks some. The data show 150,000 to 200,000 clones, around 74% seen once. Sequenced sample: PBMCs. All receptors come from a girl aged 5 to 17 in good health and CMV-seropositive.

The CDR3 DNA reads as TGTGCCAGTAGTATATCCGGAACTAATGAAAAACTGTTTTTT. It specifies CASSISGTNEKLFF. This sequence joins TRBV19 and TRBJ1-4; D gene ambiguous. V was clipped by 2 bases and J by 1 base, with 5 bases between them. The CDR3 has 14 residues. Germline V CDR1 and CDR2: LNHDA, SQIVND (reference sequence).

J is TRBJ1-5 and V is TRBV2, with a tentative D call TRBD1 (6 bases). This CDR3 comprises 17 residues. V was clipped by 4 bases and J by 0 bases, with 16 bases between them. The germline V gene has CDR1 SNHLY and CDR2 FYNNEI. In DNA, the CDR3 is TGTGCCAGCAGTGTGTGGGGGCCATTGGGTAGCAATCAGCCCCAGCATTTT. Translating gives CASSVWGPLGSNQPQHF.

This clone was counted once. This chain joins TRBV7-2 and TRBJ1-1; TRBD1 matches 10 bases. V lost 4 bases and J lost 4; bases outside the gene matches: 0. Germline V gene sequence: CDR1 SGHTA, CDR2 FQGNSA. The CDR3 length is 13 residues. CDR3 DNA: TGTGCCAGCAGCTGGACAGGGGGCACTGAAGCTTTCTTT. Translation: CASSWTGGTEAFF.

The chain recombines TRBV19 with TRBJ1-5, with a possible D match to TRBD1 (5 bases). There are 14 residues in the CDR3. V shed 1 base and J shed 6 bases, with 10 bases lying between them. Per the germline V gene, CDR1 is LNHDA and CDR2 is SQIVND (reference sequence). The CDR3 DNA reads TGTGCCAGTAGTATAGTCCAGGGTGGTCAGCCCCAGCATTTT. Translating gives CASSIVQGGQPQHF.

V gene TRBV29-1 combines with J gene TRBJ1-2, with D possibly TRBD1 on 5 matching bases. The CDR3 is 12 residues long. CDR1 and CDR2 from the germline V gene are SQVTM and ANQGSEA. The V end lost 3 bases, the J end lost 7 bases, and 12 bases lay between the germline ends. CDR3 in amino acids: CSVEPAGGGYTF. The CDR3 nucleotides are TGCAGCGTTGAGCCCGCCGGGGGTGGCTACACCTTC.

The CDR3 region is CASSIPLRGRVSYEQYF. The CDR3 bases are TGTGCCAGTAGTATTCCCCTCCGGGGGAGGGTCTCCTACGAGCAGTACTTC. This chain connects TRBV19 to TRBJ2-7; 7 nucleotides agree with TRBD2. J was trimmed by 0 bases and V by 3 bases; bases with no gene match: 11. The germline CDR1 and CDR2 sequences are LNHDA and SQIVND (reference sequence). CDR3 length: 17 amino acids.

The rearrangement uses TRBV19 and TRBJ2-7; D may be TRBD1 (5 bases). The CDR3 sequence is 13 residues long. The V and J ends lost 10 bases and 5 bases respectively, with 18 bases between them. Germline lookup yields CDR1 LNHDA and CDR2 SQIVND (reference sequence). This CDR3 reads CATLDTFVDEQYF. CDR3 nucleotides: TGTGCCACCCTGGACACCTTTGTCGACGAGCAGTACTTC.

The chain uses TRBV11-2 and TRBJ2-4; TRBD2 agrees at 13 bases. The CDR3 is 19 residues long. With 1 base clipped from V and 1 base from J, the junction kept 7 bases outside the gene matches. CDR1 and CDR2 (germline): SGHAT, FQNNGV. The CDR3 DNA is TGTGCCAGCAGCTTAGGTACTAGCGGGGGGGCAAAGGCCAAAAACATTCAGTACTTC. Translation: CASSLGTSGGAKAKNIQYF.

This clone was detected a few times. The V gene is TRBV6-5, the J gene TRBJ2-3, with TRBD2 identical over 8 bases. V lost 9 bases to trimming and J lost 4 bases; unmatched junction nucleotides: 9. The CDR3 is made up of 14 amino acids. Germline V gene lookup returns CDR1 MNHEY and CDR2 SVGAGI. Written as DNA, the CDR3 is TGTGCCAGTGGACGGGGGGGTTCCGCAGATACGCAGTATTTT. It specifies CASGRGGSADTQYF.

The rearrangement links TRBV4-1 to TRBJ1-2; tentative D call: TRBD1 (5 bases). This CDR3 spans 15 amino acids. CDR1 and CDR2 (germline): MGHRA, YSYEKL. V lost 1 base, J lost 6 bases, and 15 bases lay in between. The CDR3 DNA reads TGCGCCAGCAGCCAAGTAGAAGGGGCGGCTGATGGCTACACCTTC. Protein sequence: CASSQVEGAADGYTF.

This chain links TRBV7-2 with TRBJ2-3, with 11 positions matching TRBD2. Germline CDR1 is SGHTA and CDR2 is FQGNSA. Losses at the gene ends were 3 bases for V and 2 bases for J; bases not matched to a gene: 7. The CDR3 covers 17 residues. In DNA, the CDR3 is TGTGCCAGCAGCTTGGTCTTAGCGGGGGGGCTCACAGATACGCAGTATTTT. Protein sequence: CASSLVLAGGLTDTQYF.

The chain employs TRBV19 and TRBJ1-1; D not resolved. CDR1 and CDR2 from the germline V gene are LNHDA and SQIVND (reference sequence). V was clipped by 1 base and J by 2 bases, with 11 bases between them. CDR3 length equals 15 residues. For the CDR3, the DNA is TGTGCCAGTAGTATAGTACGGCGGGGAAACACTGAAGCTTTCTTT. This encodes CASSIVRRGNTEAFF.

This chain connects TRBV4-1 to TRBJ2-7; D perhaps matches TRBD1 (5 bases). Germline CDR1 MGHRA, CDR2 YSYEKL. This CDR3 has 14 residues. Trimming took off 4 bases at V and 3 bases at J, with 13 bases between the two ends. The CDR3 DNA sequence: TGCGCCAGCAGCCGACAGACGGACAACTACGAGCAGTACTTC. Protein product: CASSRQTDNYEQYF.

V is TRBV5-5 and J is TRBJ1-2; possibly TRBD1 for D (5 bases). This CDR3 is 13 amino acids long. Trimming stripped 2 bases from V and 5 bases from J, with 10 bases between. Germline assignment: CDR1 SGHKS and CDR2 YYEKEE (reference sequence). The CDR3 DNA reads TGTGCCAGCAGCTTTGGAGGGGAATATGGCTACACCTTC. Amino acids: CASSFGGEYGYTF.

The chain employs TRBV19 and TRBJ1-5; D unclear. V gave up 5 bases and J gave up 0 bases, with 17 bases separating them. This CDR3 has 17 amino acids. Germline V CDR1 and CDR2: LNHDA, SQIVND (reference sequence). CDR3 nucleotide sequence: TGTGCCAGTAGTGGCAGCGTGTTTAAGTATAGCAATCAGCCCCAGCATTTT. This translates into CASSGSVFKYSNQPQHF.

As DNA, the CDR3 is TGTGCCAGCCAGCAGATGGGGAGCAACACTGAAGCTTTCTTT. Its protein is CASQQMGSNTEAFF. The gene calls are TRBV7-7 and TRBJ1-1; no clear D gene. Trimming shortened V by 8 bases and J by 2 bases, and 15 bases separated the two germline ends. CDR1 is SSHAT, CDR2 FNYEAQ, per germline (reference sequence). The CDR3 runs 14 residues.

The rearrangement links TRBV7-2 to TRBJ1-6, with D possibly TRBD1 on 6 matching bases. V lost 6 bases and J lost 3, with 12 bases in between. The CDR3 consists of 15 residues. Germline V gives CDR1 SGHTA, CDR2 FQGNSA. CDR3 protein: CASRYGQIYNSPLHF. DNA of the CDR3: TGTGCCAGCAGATATGGACAGATCTATAATTCACCCCTCCACTTT.

This clone is a singleton in its sample. The rearrangement links TRBV7-2 to TRBJ2-3; 11 nucleotides align to TRBD2. The germline CDR1 and CDR2 sequences are SGHTA and FQGNSA. This CDR3 comprises 18 residues. The V and J ends lost 3 bases and 2 bases, in that order; junction bases with no gene match: 10. DNA of the CDR3: TGTGCCAGCAGCTTCCCCCGCCGGACTAGCGGGTCCACAGATACGCAGTATTTT. The encoded protein is CASSFPRRTSGSTDTQYF.

The chain has TRBV6-1 and TRBJ2-7, with 9 nucleotides matching TRBD1. Germline V CDR1 and CDR2: MNHNS, SASEGT. With V trimmed by 4 bases and J by 1 base, 8 bases remained unmatched. This CDR3 spans 16 amino acids. The CDR3 DNA reads as TGTGCCAGCAGTGCCCGAGGGACAGGGACGTCCTACGAGCAGTACTTC. Protein product: CASSARGTGTSYEQYF.

This sequence joins TRBV19 and TRBJ2-3, with D unresolved. V was pared by 5 bases and J by 4 bases, with 7 bases between. CDR3 length: 12 residues. Germline assignment: CDR1 LNHDA and CDR2 SQIVND (reference sequence). DNA for the CDR3: TGTGCCAGTAGTTACGAGTCAGATACGCAGTATTTT. Protein product: CASSYESDTQYF.

V gene TRBV5-4 combines with J gene TRBJ1-2; 7 bases fit TRBD1. From germline, CDR1 is SGHNT and CDR2 YYREEE (reference sequence). The V gene end was trimmed by 4 bases and the J gene end by 5 bases; junction bases not matched to a gene: 17. The length of the CDR3 is 17 residues. The CDR3 loop reads CASSVYGTARGSYGYTF. CDR3 bases: TGTGCCAGCAGCGTATACGGGACAGCGAGGGGGAGTTATGGCTACACCTTC. Using reference TRBV5-4 and TRBJ1-2 for the parts outside the CDR3, the full variable domain is ETGVTQSPTHLIKTRGQQVTLRCSSQSGHNTVSWYQQALGQGPQFIFQYYREEENGRGNFPPRFSGLQFPNYSSELNVNALELDDSALYLCASSVYGTARGSYGYTFGSGTRLTVV.

The sample holds one count of this clone. The rearrangement uses TRBV6-1 and TRBJ1-4; 9 bases are a match to TRBD1. V lost 4 bases, J lost 7 bases, and 4 bases stayed unmatched. Per the germline V gene, CDR1 is MNHNS and CDR2 is SASEGT. This CDR3 is built from 14 residues. Written as DNA, the CDR3 is TGTGCCAGCAGTGTGACAGGGGGGGGTGAAAAACTGTTTTTT. Protein: CASSVTGGGEKLFF.

The chain links TRBV2 to TRBJ2-5, with 7 bases identical to TRBD2. The CDR3 contains 13 residues. Germline values: CDR1 SNHLY, CDR2 FYNNEI. With 8 bases clipped from V and 5 bases from J, the junction kept 8 bases outside the gene matches. The CDR3 protein is CASLGGSWETQYF. DNA for the CDR3: TGTGCCAGCCTCGGGGGGTCGTGGGAGACCCAGTACTTC.

The chain employs TRBV5-5 and TRBJ2-1; maybe TRBD1 (6 bases). V dropped 4 bases and J dropped 5 bases, with 16 bases sitting between them. The CDR3 is 15 residues long. Germline CDR1 is SGHKS and CDR2 is YYEKEE (reference sequence). The CDR3 nucleotides are TGTGCCAGCAGCCCCCCCCGTGGGGGCAACAATGAGCAGTTCTTC. It translates to CASSPPRGGNNEQFF.